Listed here is a single T cell receptor (beta chain). Its antigen is still unknown. The record originates from a study of radiotherapy plus CTLA-4 blockade in lung cancer. Study background: Around 19% of enrolled patients responded objectively, and roughly 31% had disease control.

The study's findings and limits: The best predictor of response was reported to be early blood T cell clone dynamics, with interferon-beta.

It was focal radiation plus CTLA-4 blockade with ipilimumab that patients with chemo-refractory metastatic non-small-cell lung cancer received. Repertoires were generated with immunoSEQ multiplex PCR, while TCRdb's copy carries only in-frame clones and drops some. The table shows roughly 100,000 clones, with approximately 80% occurring only once. The V end was cut by 2 bases, the J end by 5 bases, with 13 bases between. The germline V gene has CDR1 SGDLS and CDR2 YYNGEE. This CDR3 comprises 15 residues. This clonotype was sampled from a human donor with non-small cell lung cancer that progressed on radiotherapy plus ipilimumab. The chain uses TRBV9 and TRBJ2-2, with D unclear. The sequencing here drew on peripheral blood, taken from a patient treated with radiotherapy plus ipilimumab. The CDR3 region has the DNA TGTGCCAGCAGCGTCCCCTCCAGTGGTACCGGGGAGCTGTTTTTT. Protein sequence: CASSVPSSGTGELFF.